Presented here are 20 T cell receptor beta chains from one specimen sequenced in a study of blood T cell repertoires in COVID-19. Assay: immunoSEQ multiplex PCR; the TCRdb copy retains only in-frame clones and omits some. This table holds more than 300,000 clones, approximately 91% found once. Sequenced input: peripheral blood. All receptors come from a woman between 65 and 79 years old with COVID-19, enrolled during active disease.

This chain links TRBV29-1 with TRBJ1-6, with D perhaps matching TRBD1 (5 bases). V gave up 3 bases and J gave up 9 bases, with 12 bases separating them. The V gene's germline CDR1 is SQVTM and CDR2 ANQGSEA. There are 13 residues in the CDR3. The CDR3 DNA reads as TGCAGCGTTGATTCCGGGGGAGGTTCACCCCTCCACTTT. Translation: CSVDSGGGSPLHF.

The rearrangement uses TRBV19 and TRBJ1-1; tentatively, D is TRBD1 (5 bases). CDR1 is LNHDA, CDR2 SQIVND, per germline (reference sequence). V gave up 8 bases and J gave up 2 bases, with 15 bases separating them. The CDR3 contains 14 residues. The CDR3 coding sequence is TGTGCCAGTCGCATCCCGGGACTCAACACTGAAGCTTTCTTT. Protein sequence: CASRIPGLNTEAFF.

This clone was detected a few times. The chain couples TRBV7-9 to TRBJ1-6; D is unresolved. Germline V lookup: CDR1 SEHNR, CDR2 FQNEAQ (reference sequence). Trimming left V 1 base short and J 8 bases short, with 12 bases between. CDR3 length: 15 amino acids. Here the CDR3 DNA reads TGTGCCAGCAGCTTAGGAGGAGGGAGCGATTCACCCCTCCACTTT. Its protein product is CASSLGGGSDSPLHF.

CDR3 residues: CASSVGVNYGYTF. The DNA for the CDR3 is TGTGCCAGCAGTGTGGGAGTAAACTATGGCTACACCTTC. This rearrangement joins TRBV6-2 or TRBV6-3 to TRBJ1-2; D not resolved. In germline, CDR1 is MNHEY, CDR2 SVGEGT. CDR3 length: 13 residues. The V end was cut by 5 bases, the J end by 2 bases, with 9 bases between.

This chain connects TRBV7-2 to TRBJ1-4; 9 nucleotides line up with TRBD1. Germline loops: CDR1 SGHTA, CDR2 FQGNSA. There are 16 residues in the CDR3. J was trimmed by 8 bases and V by 5 bases; bases with no gene match: 12. The CDR3 region is CASSDNRGQGKEKLFF. In DNA form, the CDR3 reads TGTGCCAGCAGCGACAACAGGGGACAGGGAAAGGAAAAACTGTTTTTT.

The CDR3 loop is CASSYPDRGKNQPQHF. The CDR3 DNA reads TGTGCCAGCAGTTACCCGGACAGGGGGAAAAATCAGCCCCAGCATTTT. The V gene is TRBV6-5, the J gene TRBJ1-5; TRBD1 aligns across 10 bases. The CDR3 extends over 16 amino acids. Germline CDR1 is MNHEY and CDR2 is SVGAGI. The V gene end was trimmed by 2 bases and the J gene end by 4 bases; junction bases not matched to a gene: 5.

In the case of this clone: Other DNA sequences in this specimen translate into the identical CDR3. The chain carries TRBV30 and TRBJ1-1; the D gene is possibly TRBD1 (5 bases). The CDR3 sequence is 13 residues long. Germline V gives CDR1 GTSNPN, CDR2 SVGIG (reference sequence). Deletions cut 0 bases from V and 2 bases from J, with 7 bases between. This CDR3 is CAWSVGGNTEAFF. The CDR3 nucleotides read TGTGCCTGGAGTGTGGGGGGAAACACTGAAGCTTTCTTT.

This chain joins TRBV4-1 and TRBJ2-5; 9 nucleotides agree with TRBD2. The CDR3 spans 16 residues. Per the germline V gene, CDR1 is MGHRA and CDR2 is YSYEKL. The V segment lost 0 bases and the J segment 5 bases; nucleotides outside the gene matches: 7. The CDR3 DNA reads TGCGCCAGCAGCCAAGAGGTAGCGGGGGCGATGGAGACCCAGTACTTC. Translated: CASSQEVAGAMETQYF.

V and J are TRBV12-5 and TRBJ2-3; 8 bases align to TRBD2. Germline CDR1 LGHNT, CDR2 FRNRAP. The CDR3 has 16 amino acids. With 4 bases clipped from V and 0 bases from J, the junction kept 6 bases outside the gene matches. The CDR3 sequence is CASGSIVAGSTDTQYF. Written as DNA, the CDR3 is TGTGCTAGTGGTTCTATAGTAGCGGGGAGCACAGATACGCAGTATTTT.

J is TRBJ1-2 and V is TRBV6-6; the D gene is possibly TRBD1 (5 bases). CDR1 MNHNY and CDR2 SVGAGI come from the germline V gene (reference sequence). Trimming removed 7 bases at V and 4 bases at J, with 10 bases between. This CDR3 contains 12 residues. CDR3 in DNA: TGTGCCAGCACCGGGGGGGTCTATGGCTACACCTTC. This translates into CASTGGVYGYTF.

V and J are TRBV25-1 and TRBJ1-6; 7 bases are a match to TRBD1. The germline CDR1 and CDR2 sequences are MGHDK and SYGVNS. The CDR3 totals 14 residues. V shed 6 bases, J shed 9 bases, and the junction held 8 bases outside the gene matches. In DNA form, the CDR3 reads TGTGCCAGCAGCCAGACAGGGCTCGGTTCACCCCTCCACTTT. Protein sequence: CASSQTGLGSPLHF.

The chain couples TRBV5-1 to TRBJ1-2; the match to TRBD1 covers 8 bases. Germline lookup yields CDR1 SGHRS and CDR2 YFSETQ. CDR3 length: 14 amino acids. With 5 bases clipped from V and 4 bases from J, the junction kept 7 bases outside the gene matches. CDR3 sequence (DNA): TGCGCCAGCAGACAAGGGCAGGGGGCCTATGGCTACACCTTC. This sequence encodes CASRQGQGAYGYTF.

This rearrangement joins TRBV29-1 to TRBJ2-4, with D perhaps matching TRBD1 (6 bases). V lost 5 bases, J lost 1 base, and 15 bases lay in between. Germline CDR1 is SQVTM and CDR2 is ANQGSEA. CDR3 length equals 15 residues. The CDR3 region has the DNA TGCAGCGTTAAAACTCAGGGGATCGCCAAAAACATTCAGTACTTC. This codes for CSVKTQGIAKNIQYF.

A single count supports this clone. The gene calls are TRBV28 and TRBJ2-3; maybe TRBD2 (7 bases). V lost 6 bases and J 5 bases, leaving 15 bases between the germline ends. This CDR3 spans 14 amino acids. Germline CDR1 MDHEN, CDR2 SYDVKM. The CDR3 spells CASRVGGAEDTQYF. The CDR3 nucleotides are TGTGCCAGCAGGGTGGGGGGGGCGGAAGATACGCAGTATTTT.

This clone was counted once. The V and J genes are TRBV2 and TRBJ1-1, with TRBD1 as a possible D gene (5 bases). This CDR3 has 12 residues. The germline CDR1 and CDR2 sequences are SNHLY and FYNNEI. V dropped 6 bases and J dropped 12 bases, with 17 bases sitting between them. DNA for the CDR3: TGTGCCAGCAGCCAAGACAGTCTGGAAACTTTCTTT. Protein: CASSQDSLETFF.

V and J are TRBV6-5 and TRBJ1-3; D is perhaps TRBD1 (5 bases). The germline V and J ends were trimmed by 9 bases and 3 bases, with 18 bases remaining between them. Germline V lookup: CDR1 MNHEY, CDR2 SVGAGI. This CDR3 contains 15 residues. The CDR3 bases are TGTGCCAGTAATATTAACCAGGGATTTGGAAACACCATATATTTT. Its translation: CASNINQGFGNTIYF.

This chain joins TRBV21-1 and TRBJ1-6. TRBV21-1 is an annotated pseudogene. This CDR3 has 19 amino acids. CDR3: CASSNGRRRRSHYNSPLHF. In nucleotides, the CDR3 is TGTGCCAGCAGCAATGGGAGAAGGAGGAGGTCCCACTATAATTCACCCCTCCACTTT.

The chain's CDR3 is CASSATGNSGNTIYF. The CDR3 region has the DNA TGTGCCAGCAGCGCGACAGGCAACTCTGGAAACACCATATATTTT. The V call is TRBV9, the J call TRBJ1-3; D is perhaps TRBD1 (6 bases). The CDR3 loop spans 15 amino acids. From germline, CDR1 is SGDLS and CDR2 YYNGEE. The V end lost 3 bases, the J end lost 0 bases, and 10 bases lay between the germline ends.

V is TRBV21-1 and J is TRBJ2-2; the table's D call of TRBD2 was not tested on the DNA. TRBV21-1 is annotated as a pseudogene. The CDR3 consists of 17 residues. CDR3 sequence: CASSPRTSGGAFGELFF. The CDR3 DNA follows: TGTGCCAGCAGCCCCCGGACTAGCGGGGGGGCCTTCGGGGAGCTGTTTTTT.

The rearrangement links TRBV9 to TRBJ2-3; 9 nucleotides agree with TRBD2. V shed 4 bases, J shed 3 bases, and the junction held 9 bases outside the gene matches. Looked up from germline, CDR1 is SGDLS and CDR2 is YYNGEE. The CDR3 spans 16 residues. CDR3 coding DNA: TGTGCCAGCAGCCCCCTCCCGGCGGGGGGGACAGATACGCAGTATTTT. Residues: CASSPLPAGGTDTQYF.